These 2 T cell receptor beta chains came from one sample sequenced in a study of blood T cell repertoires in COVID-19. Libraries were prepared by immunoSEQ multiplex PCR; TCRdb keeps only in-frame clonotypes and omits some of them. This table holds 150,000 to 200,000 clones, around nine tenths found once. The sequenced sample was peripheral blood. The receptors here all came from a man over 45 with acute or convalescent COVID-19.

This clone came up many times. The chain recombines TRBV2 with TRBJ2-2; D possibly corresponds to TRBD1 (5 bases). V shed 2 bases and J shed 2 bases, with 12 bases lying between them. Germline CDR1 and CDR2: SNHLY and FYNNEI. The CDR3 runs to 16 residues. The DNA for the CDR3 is TGTGCCAGCAGTGAACAGGGTATAGAAAACACCGGGGAGCTGTTTTTT. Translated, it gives CASSEQGIENTGELFF.

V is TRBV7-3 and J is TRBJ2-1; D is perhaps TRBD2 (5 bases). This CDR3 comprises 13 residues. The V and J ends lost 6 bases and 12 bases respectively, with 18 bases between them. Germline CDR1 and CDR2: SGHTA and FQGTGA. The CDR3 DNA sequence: TGTGCCAGCAGTTCGGGCGGTCCCGAGGGGCAGTTCTTC. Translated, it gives CASSSGGPEGQFF.